The clone carrying this T cell receptor beta chain was seen more than once but under ten times. Its antigen is unknown. Original handling: Filtering differed, since immunoSEQ gave only junction sequences and no quality scores. Only in-frame clones appear in the TCRdb table, and some are missing; sequencing was by immunoSEQ multiplex PCR. Clone size and V and J calls were adopted from that table, with D and trimming inferred from the DNA. The sample yields under 750,000 clones, 72% seen once. This record belongs to a study of shared clonotypes between healthy human individuals. Overall study findings and caveats: Memory subsets had estimated richness that was generally smaller than that of naive subsets. Deeper or shallower sequencing was expected to change how clonotypes are shared among donors.

The material sequenced was memory CD4+ T cells sorted from blood. The sample's subset: CD45RA-negative fraction. This receptor was identified in a woman aged 25 to 45 in good health.

The CDR3 protein is CASRRVAAAYEQYF. The CDR3 DNA reads as TGTGCCAGCAGGAGGGTAGCGGCCGCCTACGAGCAGTACTTC. The chain is built from TRBV2 and TRBJ2-7; TRBD2 is a possible D gene (6 bases). The CDR3 has 14 residues. Germline assignment: CDR1 SNHLY and CDR2 FYNNEI. Trimming left V 6 bases short and J 2 bases short, with 14 bases between. Full variable domain (remainder filled in from reference TRBV2 and TRBJ2-7): EPEVTQTPSHQVTQMGQEVILRCVPISNHLYFYWYRQILGQKVEFLVSFYNNEISEKSEIFDDQFSVERPDGSNFTLKIRSTKLEDSAMYFCASRRVAAAYEQYFGPGTRLTVT.